The T cell receptor beta chain under discussion was sequenced for a study of OX40 agonist ivuxolimab in advanced cancers. Study-level results: More expanded clones were seen, on average, in CD8+ T cells than in CD4+.

TCRdb's copy holds only in-frame clones and misses some; the assay was immunoSEQ multiplex PCR. This sample has 73,000 or so clones, with around 86% found just once. A word on this clone: What it recognizes is unknown.

From germline, CDR1 is LNHDA and CDR2 SQIVND (reference sequence). CDR3 length equals 16 residues. Losses at the gene ends were 7 bases for V and 4 bases for J; bases not matched to a gene: 13. Material: CD4+ or CD8+ T cells sorted from blood, obtained in a trial of the OX40 agonist ivuxolimab. This TCR derives from an adult with an advanced solid tumor such as melanoma, head and neck, liver or kidney cancer. The rearrangement links TRBV19 to TRBJ2-3, with TRBD2 identical over 8 bases. The CDR3 nucleotides are TGTGCCAGTAACCCCGGACTAGCTTCCCGTGCAGATACGCAGTATTTT. It translates to CASNPGLASRADTQYF.